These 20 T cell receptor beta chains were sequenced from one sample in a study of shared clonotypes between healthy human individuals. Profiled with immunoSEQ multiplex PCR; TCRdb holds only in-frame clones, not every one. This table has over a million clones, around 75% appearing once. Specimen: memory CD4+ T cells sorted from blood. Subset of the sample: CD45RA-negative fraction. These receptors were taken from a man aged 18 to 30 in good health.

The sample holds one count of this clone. CDR3 coding DNA: TGTGCCAGCAGCCGACAGGGGCGTGAGACCCAGTACTTC. It translates to CASSRQGRETQYF. The chain combines TRBV7-2 with TRBJ2-5; 8 bases are shared with TRBD1. The CDR3 spans 13 residues. Unmatched junction bases numbered 4, after V lost 5 bases and J lost 5 bases. Germline CDR1 SGHTA, CDR2 FQGNSA.

The CDR3 coding sequence is TGTGCCAGCAGCGTAGGGGGACATACATCCTACGAGCAGTACTTC. Protein product: CASSVGGHTSYEQYF. The rearrangement links TRBV9 to TRBJ2-7, with a tentative D call TRBD1 (6 bases). Germline V CDR1 and CDR2: SGDLS, YYNGEE. V lost 0 bases to trimming and J lost 1 base, with 11 bases between them. This CDR3 spans 15 amino acids.

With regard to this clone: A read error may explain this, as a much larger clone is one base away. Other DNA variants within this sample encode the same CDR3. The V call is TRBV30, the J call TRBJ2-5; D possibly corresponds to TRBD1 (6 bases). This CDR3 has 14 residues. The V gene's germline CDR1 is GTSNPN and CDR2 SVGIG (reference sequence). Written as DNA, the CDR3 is TGCGCCTGGCAACAGGGCAGCATGCGAGAGACCCAGTACTTC. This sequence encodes CAWQQGSMRETQYF. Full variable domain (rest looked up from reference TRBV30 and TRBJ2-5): SQTIHQWPATLVQPVGSPLSLECTVEGTSNPNLYWYRQAAGRGLQLLFYSVGIGQISSEVPQNLSASRPQDRQFILSSKKLLLSDSGFYLCAWQQGSMRETQYFGPGTRLLVL.

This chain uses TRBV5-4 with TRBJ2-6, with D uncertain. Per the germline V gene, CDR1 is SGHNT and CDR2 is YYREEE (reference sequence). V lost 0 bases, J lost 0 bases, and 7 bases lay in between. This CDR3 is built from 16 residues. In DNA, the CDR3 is TGTGCCAGCAGCTTGGCGCAGTTCTCTGGGGCCAACGTCCTGACTTTC. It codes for CASSLAQFSGANVLTF.

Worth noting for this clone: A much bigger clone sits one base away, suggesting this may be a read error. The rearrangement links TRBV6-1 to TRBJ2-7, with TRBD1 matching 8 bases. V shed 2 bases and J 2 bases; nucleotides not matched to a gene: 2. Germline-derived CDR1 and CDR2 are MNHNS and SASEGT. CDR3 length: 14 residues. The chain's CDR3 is CASSEQGATYEQYF. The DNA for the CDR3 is TGTGCCAGCAGTGAACAGGGGGCGACCTACGAGCAGTACTTC.

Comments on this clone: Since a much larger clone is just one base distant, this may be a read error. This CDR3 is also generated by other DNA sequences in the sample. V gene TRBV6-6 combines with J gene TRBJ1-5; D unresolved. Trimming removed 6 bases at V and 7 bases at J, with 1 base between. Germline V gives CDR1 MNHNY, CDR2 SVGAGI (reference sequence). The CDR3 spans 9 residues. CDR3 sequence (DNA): TGTGCCAGCAGCCAGCCCCAGCATTTT. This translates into CASSQPQHF.

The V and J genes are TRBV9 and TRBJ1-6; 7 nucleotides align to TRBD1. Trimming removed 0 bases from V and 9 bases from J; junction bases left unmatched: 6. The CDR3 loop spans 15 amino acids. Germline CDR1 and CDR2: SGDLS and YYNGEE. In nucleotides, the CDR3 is TGTGCCAGCAGCGTAGATGCAGGGGGACGTTCACCCCTCCACTTT. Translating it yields CASSVDAGGRSPLHF. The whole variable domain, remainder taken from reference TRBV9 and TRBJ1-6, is DSGVTQTPKHLITATGQRVTLRCSPRSGDLSVYWYQQSLDQGLQFLIQYYNGEERAKGNILERFSAQQFPDLHSELNLSSLELGDSALYFCASSVDAGGRSPLHFGNGTRLTVT.

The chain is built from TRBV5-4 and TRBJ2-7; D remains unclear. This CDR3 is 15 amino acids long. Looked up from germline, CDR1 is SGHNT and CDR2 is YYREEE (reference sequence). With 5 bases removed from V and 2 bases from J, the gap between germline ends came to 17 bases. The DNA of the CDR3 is TGTGCCAGCAGTACCCCCCCGGACGGTGCCTACGAGCAGTACTTC. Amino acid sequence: CASSTPPDGAYEQYF.

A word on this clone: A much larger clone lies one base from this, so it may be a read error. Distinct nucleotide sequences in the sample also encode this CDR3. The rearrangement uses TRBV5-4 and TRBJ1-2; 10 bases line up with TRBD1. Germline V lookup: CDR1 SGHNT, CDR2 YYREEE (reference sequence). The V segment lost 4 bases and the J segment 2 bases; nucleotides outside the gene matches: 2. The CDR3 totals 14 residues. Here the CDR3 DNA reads TGTGCCAGCAGCCCGGGACAGGGGAACTATGGCTACACCTTC. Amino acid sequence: CASSPGQGNYGYTF.

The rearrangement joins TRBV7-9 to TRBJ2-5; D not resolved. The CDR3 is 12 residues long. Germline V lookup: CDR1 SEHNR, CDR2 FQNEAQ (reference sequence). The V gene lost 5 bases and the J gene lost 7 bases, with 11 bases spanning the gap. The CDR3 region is CASSLVEGTQYF. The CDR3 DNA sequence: TGTGCCAGCAGCCTAGTAGAAGGGACCCAGTACTTC.

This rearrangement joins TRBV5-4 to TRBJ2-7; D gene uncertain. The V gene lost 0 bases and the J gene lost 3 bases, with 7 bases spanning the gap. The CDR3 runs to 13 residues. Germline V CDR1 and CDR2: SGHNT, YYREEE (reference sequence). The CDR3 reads CASSLDGIYEQYF. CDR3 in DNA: TGTGCCAGCAGCTTGGATGGGATCTACGAGCAGTACTTC.

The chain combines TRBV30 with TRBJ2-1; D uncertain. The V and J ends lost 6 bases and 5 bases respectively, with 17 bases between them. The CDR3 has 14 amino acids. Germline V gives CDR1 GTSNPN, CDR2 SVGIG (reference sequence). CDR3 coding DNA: TGTGCCTGTGGGGTTTTGAGCCTCAACAATGAGCAGTTCTTC. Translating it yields CACGVLSLNNEQFF.

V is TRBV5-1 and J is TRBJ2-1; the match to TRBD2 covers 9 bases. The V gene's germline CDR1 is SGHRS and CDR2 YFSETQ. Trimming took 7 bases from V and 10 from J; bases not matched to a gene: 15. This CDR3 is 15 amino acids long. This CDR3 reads CASSSLPGLASEQFF. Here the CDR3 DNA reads TGCGCCAGCTCCTCCCTTCCGGGACTAGCATCCGAGCAGTTCTTC.

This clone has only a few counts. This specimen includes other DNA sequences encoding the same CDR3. The CDR3 protein is CAWSLGTGNQPQHF. CDR3 in DNA: TGTGCCTGGAGTCTGGGTACAGGGAACCAGCCCCAGCATTTT. This chain links TRBV30 with TRBJ1-5, with D possibly being TRBD1 (6 bases). V was cut by 2 bases and J by 7 bases, with 15 bases left in between. From germline, CDR1 is GTSNPN and CDR2 SVGIG (reference sequence). The CDR3 spans 14 residues.

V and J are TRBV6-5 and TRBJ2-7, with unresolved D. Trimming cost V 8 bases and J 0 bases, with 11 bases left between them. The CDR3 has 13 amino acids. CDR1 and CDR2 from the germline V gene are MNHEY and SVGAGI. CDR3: CASAKFRSYEQYF. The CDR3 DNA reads TGTGCCAGCGCTAAGTTCCGCTCCTACGAGCAGTACTTC.

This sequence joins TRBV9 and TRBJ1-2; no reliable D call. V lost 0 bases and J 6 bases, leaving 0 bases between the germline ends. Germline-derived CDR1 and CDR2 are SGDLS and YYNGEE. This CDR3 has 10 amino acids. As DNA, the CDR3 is TGTGCCAGCAGCGTAGATGGCTACACCTTC. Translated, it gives CASSVDGYTF.

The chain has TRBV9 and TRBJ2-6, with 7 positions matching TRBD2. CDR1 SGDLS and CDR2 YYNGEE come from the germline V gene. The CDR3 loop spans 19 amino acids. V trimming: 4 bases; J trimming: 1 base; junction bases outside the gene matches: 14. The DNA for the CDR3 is TGTGCCAGCAGCCCGAGACTGGGAGGGTTGAAGTCTGGGGCCAACGTCCTGACTTTC. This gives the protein CASSPRLGGLKSGANVLTF.

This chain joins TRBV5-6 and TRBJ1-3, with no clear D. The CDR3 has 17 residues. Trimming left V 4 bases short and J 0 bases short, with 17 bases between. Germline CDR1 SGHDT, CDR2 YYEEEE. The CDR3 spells CASSLRPPNFSGNTIYF. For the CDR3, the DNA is TGTGCCAGCAGCCTCCGCCCCCCGAATTTCTCTGGAAACACCATATATTTT.

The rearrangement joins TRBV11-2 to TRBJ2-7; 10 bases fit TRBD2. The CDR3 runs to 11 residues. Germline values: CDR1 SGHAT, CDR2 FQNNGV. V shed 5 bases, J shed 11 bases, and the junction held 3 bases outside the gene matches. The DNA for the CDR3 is TGTGCCAGCAGCCCCGGACTAGCGGAGTACTTC. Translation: CASSPGLAEYF.

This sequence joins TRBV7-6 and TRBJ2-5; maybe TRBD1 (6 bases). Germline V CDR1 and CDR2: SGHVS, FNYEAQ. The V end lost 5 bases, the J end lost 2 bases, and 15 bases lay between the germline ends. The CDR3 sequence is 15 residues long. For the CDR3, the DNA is TGTGCCAGCAGCCAACTCCAACAGGGTCAAGAGACCCAGTACTTC. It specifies CASSQLQQGQETQYF.